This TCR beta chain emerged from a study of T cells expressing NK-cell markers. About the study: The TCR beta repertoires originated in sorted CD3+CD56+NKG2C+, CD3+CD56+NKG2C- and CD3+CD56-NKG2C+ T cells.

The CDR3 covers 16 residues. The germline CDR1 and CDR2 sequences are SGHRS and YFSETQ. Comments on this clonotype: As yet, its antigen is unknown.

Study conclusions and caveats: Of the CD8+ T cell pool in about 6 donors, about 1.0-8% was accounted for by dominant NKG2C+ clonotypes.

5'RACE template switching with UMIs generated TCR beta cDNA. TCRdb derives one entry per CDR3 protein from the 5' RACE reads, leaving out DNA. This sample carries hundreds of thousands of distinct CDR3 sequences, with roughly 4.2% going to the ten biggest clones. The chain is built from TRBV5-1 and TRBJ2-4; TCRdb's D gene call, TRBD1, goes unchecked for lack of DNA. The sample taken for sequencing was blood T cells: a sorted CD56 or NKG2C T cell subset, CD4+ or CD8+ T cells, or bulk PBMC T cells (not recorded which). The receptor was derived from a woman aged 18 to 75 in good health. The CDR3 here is CASSLKQGRAKNIQYF. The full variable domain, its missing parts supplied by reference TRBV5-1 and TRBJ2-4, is KAGVTQTPRYLIKTRGQQVTLSCSPISGHRSVSWYQQTPGQGLQFLFEYFSETQRNKGNFPGRFSGRQFSNSRSEMNVSTLELGDSALYLCASSLKQGRAKNIQYFGAGTRLSVL.